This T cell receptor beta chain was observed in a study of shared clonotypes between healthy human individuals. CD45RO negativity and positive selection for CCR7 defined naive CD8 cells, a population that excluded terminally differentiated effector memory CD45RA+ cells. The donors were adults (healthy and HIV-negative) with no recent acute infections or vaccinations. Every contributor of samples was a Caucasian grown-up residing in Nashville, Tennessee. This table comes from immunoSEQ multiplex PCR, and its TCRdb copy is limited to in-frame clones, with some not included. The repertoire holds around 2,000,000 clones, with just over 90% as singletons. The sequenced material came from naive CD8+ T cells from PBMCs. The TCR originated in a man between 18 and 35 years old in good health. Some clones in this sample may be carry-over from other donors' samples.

CDR3 region: CASSMTRQSNQPQHF. CDR3 bases: TGTGCCAGTAGTATGACCCGACAGAGCAATCAGCCCCAGCATTTT. J is TRBJ1-5 and V is TRBV19, with a possible D match to TRBD1 (5 bases). Trimming shortened V by 3 bases and J by 1 base, and 10 bases separated the two germline ends. This CDR3 contains 15 residues. Germline loops: CDR1 LNHDA, CDR2 SQIVND (reference sequence).